This TCR beta chain was identified during a study of shared clonotypes between healthy human individuals. General study points: Clonotypes that were shared across four donors made up roughly 5.2% of naive CD4 clonotypes. Limitation of the genetic and exposure-history diversity represented came from the few donors. Naive subsets usually exceeded memory subsets in estimated richness.

Cells designated naive CD8 were CD45RO-negative and were positively selected for CCR7, with terminally differentiated effector memory CD45RA+ cells excluded. In regard to this clone: Its specificity is unknown.

Trimming removed 2 bases from V and 6 bases from J; junction bases left unmatched: 9. The V gene's germline CDR1 is SGHVS and CDR2 FQNEAQ. CDR3 length: 16 residues. Study processing details: With immunoSEQ giving junction-only sequences and no quality scores, filtering differed. Here immunoSEQ multiplex PCR was the method, and the copy in TCRdb shows in-frame clones only, minus some. V and J calls and clone size are as listed in that table; D and trimming were resolved from the DNA. The sample records roughly 590,000 clones, about 95% being singletons. The clonotype was recovered from a woman aged 25 to 39 in good health. The chain employs TRBV7-8 and TRBJ2-7, with 11 bases matching TRBD2. Sequences were obtained from naive CD8+ T cells sorted from blood. For the CDR3, the DNA is TGTGCCAGCAGCTTAAGACTAGCGGGAATTCCCATCGAGCAGTACTTC. It yields the protein CASSLRLAGIPIEQYF.